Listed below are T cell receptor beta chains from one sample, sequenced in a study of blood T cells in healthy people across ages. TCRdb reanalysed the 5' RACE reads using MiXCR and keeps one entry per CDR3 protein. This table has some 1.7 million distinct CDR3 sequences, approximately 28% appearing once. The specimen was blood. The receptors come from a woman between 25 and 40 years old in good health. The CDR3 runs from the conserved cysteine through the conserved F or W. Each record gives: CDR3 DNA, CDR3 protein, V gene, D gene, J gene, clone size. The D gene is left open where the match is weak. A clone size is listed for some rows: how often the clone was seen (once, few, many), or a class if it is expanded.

TGTGCCAGCAGCTTAGCTGTAGAAGATACGCAGTATTTT | CASSLAVEDTQYF | TRBV7-2 | NA | TRBJ2-3 | many
TGCAGTGCTGTTACCGGGACTAGGAGTTCAGATACGCAGTATTTT | CSAVTGTRSSDTQYF | TRBV20-1 | TRBD2 | TRBJ2-3 | NA
TGCGCCAGCAGCCCGGATGTAGGGGCCGATTCACCCCTCCACTTT | CASSPDVGADSPLHF | TRBV4-3 | NA | TRBJ1-6 | few
TGCGCCAGCAGGATCAGCCTCAACTATGGCTACACCTTC | CASRISLNYGYTF | TRBV5-1 | NA | TRBJ1-2 | few
TGTGCCAGCAGTAAAGGGGGCAACACCGGGGAGCTGTTTTTT | CASSKGGNTGELFF | TRBV12-3/TRBV12-4 | TRBD1 | TRBJ2-2 | few
TGTGCCAGCAGTCGCCGACAGGGGGCATATGAGACCCAGTACTTC | CASSRRQGAYETQYF | TRBV28 | TRBD1 | TRBJ2-5 | few
TGTGCCAGCAGCCAAGACGGTTGGGGCGACTCCTACAATGAGCAGTTCTTC | CASSQDGWGDSYNEQFF | TRBV14 | NA | TRBJ2-1 | NA
TGCGCCAGCAGCCAAGTGTACTCTTCAGAAGCTTTCTTT | CASSQVYSSEAFF | TRBV4-1 | NA | TRBJ1-1 | NA
TGTGCCTGGGGGACAGCTGAAGCTTTCTTT | CAWGTAEAFF | TRBV30 | TRBD1 | TRBJ1-1 | NA
TGTGCCAGCACTACACCCCGGGGGAGAGAGACCCAGTACTTC | CASTTPRGRETQYF | TRBV28 | NA | TRBJ2-5 | NA
TGTGCCAGCAGTCGGACGTCAACTAATGAAAAACTGTTTTTT | CASSRTSTNEKLFF | TRBV6-5 | NA | TRBJ1-4 | few
TGTGCCATCAGTTTAGTCGGGGGTAGGCAGACCCAGTACTTC | CAISLVGGRQTQYF | TRBV12-3/TRBV12-4 | NA | TRBJ2-5 | few
TGCGCCAGCAGCCAGTTTAGAGCCAGGGGAGGAGAGACCCAGTACTTC | CASSQFRARGGETQYF | TRBV4-1 | NA | TRBJ2-5 | many
TGTGCCAGCAGCCGAGCGGGGGGGAGGTACGAGCAGTACTTC | CASSRAGGRYEQYF | TRBV14 | TRBD2 | TRBJ2-7 | few
TGTGCTAGTGGTTTGGGTTTCCAGGGAAAAGAGACCCAGTACTTC | CASGLGFQGKETQYF | TRBV12-5 | NA | TRBJ2-5 | NA
TGTGCCAGCAGCTTAGTAGCTAGCGACACAGATACGCAGTATTTT | CASSLVASDTDTQYF | TRBV7-2 | NA | TRBJ2-3 | few
TGCGCCAGCAGCTTGGAGGGGACTAGGAACACTGAAGCTTTCTTT | CASSLEGTRNTEAFF | TRBV5-1 | NA | TRBJ1-1 | few
TGTGCCAGCAGCCAAACCGGGGCCTTTTCCTACGAGCAGTACTTC | CASSQTGAFSYEQYF | TRBV5-5 | NA | TRBJ2-7 | few
TGTGCCAGCAGTCCCGAGGGACGGGGCTCCTACAATGAGCAGTTCTTC | CASSPEGRGSYNEQFF | TRBV28 | NA | TRBJ2-1 | few
TGTGCCAGCTCACCGGGATTTAGCAATCAGCCCCAGCATTTT | CASSPGFSNQPQHF | TRBV18 | NA | TRBJ1-5 | many
TGTGCCAGCAGATCCCTAGCTCCGGGGATGAACACTGAAGCTTTCTTT | CASRSLAPGMNTEAFF | TRBV28 | NA | TRBJ1-1 | few
TGTGCCAGCAGCTTAACGAAGAGCACAGATACGCAGTATTTT | CASSLTKSTDTQYF | TRBV7-3 | NA | TRBJ2-3 | few
TGTGCCAGCAGTTTCTTGACTAGCGCCCGGGGTGGGGCCAACGTCCTGACTTTC | CASSFLTSARGGANVLTF | TRBV12-3/TRBV12-4 | TRBD2 | TRBJ2-6 | NA
TGCAGCGTTGAATGGGGGCCGGACAGAAATCAGCCCCAGCATTTT | CSVEWGPDRNQPQHF | TRBV29-1 | NA | TRBJ1-5 | NA
TGCGCCAGCATGGAGAGGGGATCACCCGGAAACACCATATATTTT | CASMERGSPGNTIYF | TRBV5-1 | NA | TRBJ1-3 | NA
TGTGCCAGCAGCCCGGGGGGCAGCGGGGGGGCGAGGGAGCAGTTCTTC | CASSPGGSGGAREQFF | TRBV7-3 | TRBD2 | TRBJ2-1 | few
TGTGCCAGCAGCGGATCCGGACAGGGCTTAGACAAAAACATTCAGTACTTC | CASSGSGQGLDKNIQYF | TRBV14 | TRBD1 | TRBJ2-4 | NA
TGTGCCAGCCGACAGTTATCCTACGAGCAGTACTTC | CASRQLSYEQYF | TRBV28 | NA | TRBJ2-7 | NA
TGTGCCAGCAGTTTATCGATCGGGGCTGGCTACACCTTC | CASSLSIGAGYTF | TRBV27 | NA | TRBJ1-2 | NA
TGTGCCAGCAGCCTAAACACGTTCGGCAGGGCGCTCAGGAGGGACACTGAAGCTTTCTTT | CASSLNTFGRALRRDTEAFF | TRBV12-3/TRBV12-4 | NA | TRBJ1-1 | few